What follows describes a single TCR beta chain. This entry belongs to a study of blood T cell repertoires in COVID-19. CDR3 length: 16 residues. V was pared by 1 base and J by 1 base, with 9 bases between. Germline V gives CDR1 KGHDR, CDR2 SFDVKD. Authors' data handling: Reference gene primer amplification gave nucleated cell count estimates. Sequenced by immunoSEQ multiplex PCR; TCRdb stores in-frame clones only, minus some. V and J calls plus clone size are reproduced from that table; the DNA served to infer D and trimming. Among about 110,000 clones listed, roughly 76% were seen once. The J gene is TRBJ2-2, the V gene TRBV24-1, with D tentatively TRBD1 (6 bases). The TCR originated in a woman aged 55-75 years with acute or convalescent COVID-19. The sample consisted of peripheral blood. CDR3 nucleotide sequence: TGTGCCACCAGTGATTTAGTCAGGGGGAACACCGGGGAGCTGTTTTTT. It encodes CATSDLVRGNTGELFF.